A selection of T cell receptor beta chains follows, all from one sample in a study of cytomegalovirus exposure and HLA in healthy donors. This table comes from immunoSEQ multiplex PCR, and its TCRdb copy is limited to in-frame clones, with some not included. Of 200,000 or so clones in the sample, about 87% are singletons; the top ten hold over 1%. The sequencing input was PBMCs. All receptors come from a man between 25 and 39 years old in good health and CMV-seronegative. Both conserved end residues are part of each CDR3. A D gene is named only where the DNA matches it firmly. Clone size is shown for a subset of rows, as once, few, many or a class of expanded clone.

J gene | D gene | V gene | clone size | CDR3 DNA | CDR3 protein
TRBJ1-1 | TRBD1 | TRBV7-2 | . | TGTGCCAGCAGCCGGGACAGGGGAGGTGAAGCTTTCTTT | CASSRDRGGEAFF
TRBJ1-1 | . | TRBV27 | . | TGTGCCAGCAGTTCAGGGCGGGGGGACACTGAAGCTTTCTTT | CASSSGRGDTEAFF
TRBJ2-5 | TRBD2 | TRBV28 | . | TGTGCCAGCAGTTCGGGAGGGCCCTTTTTTTACTTC | CASSSGGPFFYF
TRBJ1-4 | . | TRBV10-2 | . | TGCGCCAGCAACACAGGTTCTAATGAAAAACTGTTTTTT | CASNTGSNEKLFF
TRBJ1-1 | . | TRBV2 | . | TGTGCCAGCGGGCCACGGATGAACACTGAAGCTTTCTTT | CASGPRMNTEAFF
TRBJ2-7 | . | TRBV9 | . | TGTGCCAGCAGCGTAGCCGGGGGAACCGTCTACGAGCAGTACTTC | CASSVAGGTVYEQYF
TRBJ2-5 | . | TRBV30 | few | TGTGCCTGGAGTGGCCCCTCGGCAGGCCAAGAGACCCAGTACTTC | CAWSGPSAGQETQYF
TRBJ1-4 | . | TRBV18 | . | TGTGCCAGCTTGGACAGACCAACTAATGAAAAACTGTTTTTT | CASLDRPTNEKLFF
TRBJ1-3 | . | TRBV5-8 | . | TGTGCCAGCAGCCGGGATCCATCCTCTGGAAACACCATATATTTT | CASSRDPSSGNTIYF
TRBJ2-2 | . | TRBV25-1 | once | TGTGCCAGTAGCCGGCAGTCGAACACCGGGGAGCTGTTTTTT | CASSRQSNTGELFF
TRBJ2-1 | . | TRBV7-9 | once | TGTTCCAGCAGCTTAGTCGGGAGTGCCTACAATGAGCAGTTCTTC | CSSSLVGSAYNEQFF
TRBJ1-4 | TRBD1 | TRBV7-6 | . | TGTGCCAGCAGCCAGGACAGGGGTTCACAAAAACTGTTTTTT | CASSQDRGSQKLFF
TRBJ1-1 | TRBD1 | TRBV7-6 | once | TGTGCCAGCAGCCCCGGACAGGCGAACACTGAAGCTTTCTTT | CASSPGQANTEAFF
TRBJ1-2 | . | TRBV5-1 | . | TGCGCCAGCAGCTTGTTCGAGCGCTCCTATGGCTACACCTTC | CASSLFERSYGYTF
TRBJ2-7 | . | TRBV7-9 | . | TGTGCCAGCAGCTCGACAAGGCCCCCTTCCTACGAGCAGTACTTC | CASSSTRPPSYEQYF
TRBJ2-7 | . | TRBV28 | . | TGTGCCAGCAGTTTATCAAACAGTTACGAGCAGTACTTC | CASSLSNSYEQYF
TRBJ2-5 | TRBD2 | TRBV7-2 | . | TGTGCCAGCAGCTCAGGACTAGCGGGGGGAGAGACCCAGTACTTC | CASSSGLAGGETQYF
TRBJ1-2 | . | TRBV28 | . | TGTGCCAGCACCACCGGGGGGGAAGCAAACTATGGCTACACCTTC | CASTTGGEANYGYTF
TRBJ1-5 | . | TRBV28 | . | TGTGCCAGCAGTTCAGACAGTAGCAATCAGCCCCAGCATTTT | CASSSDSSNQPQHF
TRBJ2-1 | . | TRBV6-1 | . | TGTGCCAGCAGAGGTGGCGGGATCGAGCAGTTCTTC | CASRGGGIEQFF
TRBJ2-7 | . | TRBV5-1 | . | TGCGCCAGCAGCACAACTCCAGCCCCGGGGGACGAGCAGTACTTC | CASSTTPAPGDEQYF
TRBJ2-3 | . | TRBV18 | . | TGTGCCAGCTCCCCGGCGGGGTTGTCGTCGGGCACAGATACGCAGTATTTT | CASSPAGLSSGTDTQYF
TRBJ1-1 | TRBD1 | TRBV7-9 | . | TGTGCCAGCAGCACGACAGGGATCTCGAACACTGAAGCTTTCTTT | CASSTTGISNTEAFF
TRBJ1-1 | TRBD1 | TRBV28 | . | TGTGCCAGCAGTGAGGGGGCTCGGGGACCTGAAGCTTTCTTT | CASSEGARGPEAFF
TRBJ1-4 | . | TRBV5-5 | . | TGTGCCAGCAGCTTGGAAGAGACAACTCTGTTTTTT | CASSLEETTLFF
TRBJ2-7 | TRBD1 | TRBV7-9 | once | TGTGCCAGCAGCGCCAACCGGGACAGTTCCTACGAGCAGTACTTC | CASSANRDSSYEQYF
TRBJ2-5 | . | TRBV28 | few | TGTGCCAGCAGTTCCCAGGGGACCTTTCAAGAGACCCAGTACTTC | CASSSQGTFQETQYF
TRBJ1-1 | . | TRBV28 | . | TGTGCCAGCAGTTTAACCCCCGGAGCGACGACTGAAGCTTTCTTT | CASSLTPGATTEAFF